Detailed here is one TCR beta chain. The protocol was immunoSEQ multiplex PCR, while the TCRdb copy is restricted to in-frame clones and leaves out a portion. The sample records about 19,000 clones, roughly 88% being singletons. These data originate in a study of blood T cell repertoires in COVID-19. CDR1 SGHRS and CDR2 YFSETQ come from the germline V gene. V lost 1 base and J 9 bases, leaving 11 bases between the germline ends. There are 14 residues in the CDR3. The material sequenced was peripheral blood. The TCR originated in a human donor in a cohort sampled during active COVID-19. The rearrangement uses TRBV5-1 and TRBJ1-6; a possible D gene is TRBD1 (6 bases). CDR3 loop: CASSLRGASSPLHF. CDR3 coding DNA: TGCGCCAGCAGCTTGCGGGGGGCTAGTTCACCCCTCCACTTT.